This TCR beta chain was sequenced during a study of cytomegalovirus exposure and HLA in healthy donors. The primer mix had 60 Vbeta and 13 Jbeta primers. Assay: immunoSEQ multiplex PCR; the TCRdb copy retains only in-frame clones and omits some. The table shows fewer than 100,000 clones, with about three quarters occurring only once. This CDR3 is built from 15 residues. J gave up 6 bases and V 5 bases, and 9 bases lay outside the gene matches. Germline CDR1 is SEHNR and CDR2 is FQNEAQ (reference sequence). In its sample, this clone was seen once. The sequencing input was PBMCs. The chain is built from TRBV7-9 and TRBJ1-5, with 8 bases lining up with TRBD1. The sequence was collected from a female donor in good health and CMV-seronegative. This CDR3 is CASSQGAGGSQPQHF. In nucleotides, the CDR3 is TGTGCCAGCAGCCAGGGGGCAGGGGGAAGTCAGCCCCAGCATTTT.